Detailed here is one TCR beta chain. Here immunoSEQ multiplex PCR was the method, and the copy in TCRdb shows in-frame clones only, minus some. The sample records around 110,000 clones, 75% to 95% being singletons. This sample is part of a study of OX40 agonist ivuxolimab in advanced cancers. The germline V and J ends were trimmed by 3 bases and 7 bases, with 13 bases remaining between them. Germline V gene sequence: CDR1 SGDLS, CDR2 YYNGEE. The CDR3 extends over 13 amino acids. Sequences were derived from CD4+ or CD8+ T cells sorted from blood, sampled in a trial of the OX40 agonist ivuxolimab. The chain has TRBV9 and TRBJ1-2, with unresolved D. The receptor was derived from an adult with an advanced solid tumor such as melanoma, head and neck, liver or kidney cancer. The CDR3 loop reads CASSDPSPGGYTF. In DNA form, the CDR3 reads TGTGCCAGCAGCGACCCATCCCCAGGTGGCTACACCTTC.